Here is one T cell receptor (beta chain) with its context. This entry is derived from a study of cytotoxic CD8 clonotypes in ibrutinib-treated CLL. This CDR3 is 13 amino acids long. Trimming stripped 5 bases from V and 7 bases from J, with 12 bases between. Germline CDR1 is SEHNR and CDR2 is FQNEAQ (reference sequence). The assay was immunoSEQ multiplex PCR, and TCRdb's table has in-frame clones only and misses some. The table lists some 150,000 clones, 77% of them singletons. The clonotype comes from a human donor with chronic lymphocytic leukemia. This specimen was PBMCs, taken after 12 months of ibrutinib treatment. The rearrangement uses TRBV7-9 and TRBJ1-5, with D maybe TRBD1 (5 bases). CDR3 residues: CASSRSGYQPQHF. The DNA for the CDR3 is TGTGCCAGCAGCCGCTCAGGGTACCAGCCCCAGCATTTT.